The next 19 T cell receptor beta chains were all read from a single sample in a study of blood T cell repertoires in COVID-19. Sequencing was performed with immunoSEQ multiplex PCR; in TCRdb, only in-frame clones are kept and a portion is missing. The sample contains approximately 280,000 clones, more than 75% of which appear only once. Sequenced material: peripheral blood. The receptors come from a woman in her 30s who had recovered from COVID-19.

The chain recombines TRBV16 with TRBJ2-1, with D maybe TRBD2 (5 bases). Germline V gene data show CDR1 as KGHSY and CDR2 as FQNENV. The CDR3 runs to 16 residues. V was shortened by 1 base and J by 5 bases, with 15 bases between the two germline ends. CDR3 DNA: TGTGCCAGCAGCCAATTGGAGGCAAGGAGGAACAATGAGCAGTTCTTC. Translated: CASSQLEARRNNEQFF.

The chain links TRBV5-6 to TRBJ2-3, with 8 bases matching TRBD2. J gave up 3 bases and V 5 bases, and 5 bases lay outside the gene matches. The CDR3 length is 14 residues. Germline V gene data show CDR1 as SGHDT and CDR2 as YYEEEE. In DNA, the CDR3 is TGTGCCAGCAGTCGGGGGGGTAAGACAGATACGCAGTATTTT. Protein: CASSRGGKTDTQYF. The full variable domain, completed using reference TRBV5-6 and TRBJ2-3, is DAGVTQSPTHLIKTRGQQVTLRCSPKSGHDTVSWYQQALGQGPQFIFQYYEEEERQRGNFPDRFSGHQFPNYSSELNVNALLLGDSALYLCASSRGGKTDTQYFGPGTRLTVL.

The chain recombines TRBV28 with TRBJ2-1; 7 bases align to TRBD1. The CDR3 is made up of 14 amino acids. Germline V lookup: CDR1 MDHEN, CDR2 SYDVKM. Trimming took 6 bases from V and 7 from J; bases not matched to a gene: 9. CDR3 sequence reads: CASSLTGDWNEQFF. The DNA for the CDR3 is TGTGCCAGCAGCCTTACAGGGGATTGGAATGAGCAGTTCTTC.

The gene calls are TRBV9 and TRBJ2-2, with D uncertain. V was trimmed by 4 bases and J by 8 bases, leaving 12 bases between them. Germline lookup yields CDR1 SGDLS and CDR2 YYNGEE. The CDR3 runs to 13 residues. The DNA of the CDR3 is TGTGCCAGCAGCCCGCAGAGCGAGGGGGAGCTGTTTTTT. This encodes CASSPQSEGELFF.

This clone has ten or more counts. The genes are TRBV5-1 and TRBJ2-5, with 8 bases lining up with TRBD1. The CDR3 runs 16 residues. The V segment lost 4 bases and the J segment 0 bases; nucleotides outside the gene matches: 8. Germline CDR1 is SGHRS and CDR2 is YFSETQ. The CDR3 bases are TGCGCCAGCAGCGCTGGGACAGGCGGGTACCAAGAGACCCAGTACTTC. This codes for CASSAGTGGYQETQYF.

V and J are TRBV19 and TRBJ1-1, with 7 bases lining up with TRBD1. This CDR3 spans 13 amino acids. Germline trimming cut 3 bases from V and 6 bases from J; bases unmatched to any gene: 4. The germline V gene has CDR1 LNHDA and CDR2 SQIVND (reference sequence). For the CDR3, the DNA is TGTGCCAGTAGTATGACAGGGTTCGCTGAAGCTTTCTTT. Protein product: CASSMTGFAEAFF.

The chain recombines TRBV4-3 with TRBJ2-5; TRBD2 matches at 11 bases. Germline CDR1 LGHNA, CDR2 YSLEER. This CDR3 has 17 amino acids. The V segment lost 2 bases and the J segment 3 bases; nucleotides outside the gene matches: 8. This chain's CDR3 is CASSQRLSGRVEETQYF. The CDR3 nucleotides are TGCGCCAGCAGCCAAAGGCTTAGCGGGAGGGTGGAAGAGACCCAGTACTTC.

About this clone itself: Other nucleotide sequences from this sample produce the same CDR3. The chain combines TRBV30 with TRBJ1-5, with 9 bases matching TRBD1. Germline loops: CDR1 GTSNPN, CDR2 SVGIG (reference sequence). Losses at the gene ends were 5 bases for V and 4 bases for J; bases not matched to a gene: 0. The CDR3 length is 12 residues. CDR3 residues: CAWGTGNQPQHF. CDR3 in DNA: TGTGCCTGGGGGACAGGGAATCAGCCCCAGCATTTT.

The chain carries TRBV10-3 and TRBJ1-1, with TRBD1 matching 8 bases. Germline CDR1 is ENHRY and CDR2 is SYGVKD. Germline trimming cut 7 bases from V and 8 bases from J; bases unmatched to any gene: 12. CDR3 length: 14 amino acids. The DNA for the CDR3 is TGTGCCATCACTGCCGACAGGGGAGTTACCGAAGCTTTCTTT. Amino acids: CAITADRGVTEAFF.

The CDR3 reads CASSFPTGTGAGELFF. The CDR3 region has the DNA TGTGCCAGCAGTTTTCCAACCGGGACAGGGGCCGGGGAGCTGTTTTTT. This chain connects TRBV6-5 to TRBJ2-2; the match to TRBD1 covers 10 bases. The CDR3 consists of 16 residues. In germline, CDR1 is MNHEY, CDR2 SVGAGI. After removal of 4 bases from V and 6 bases from J, the junction contained 8 bases not matched to a gene.

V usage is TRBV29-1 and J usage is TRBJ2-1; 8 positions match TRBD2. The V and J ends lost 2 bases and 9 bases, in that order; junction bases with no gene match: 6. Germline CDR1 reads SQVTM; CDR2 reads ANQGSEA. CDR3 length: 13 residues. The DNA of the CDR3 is TGCAGCGTTGAAACCGGGAGGGCCGGTGAGCAGTTCTTC. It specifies CSVETGRAGEQFF.

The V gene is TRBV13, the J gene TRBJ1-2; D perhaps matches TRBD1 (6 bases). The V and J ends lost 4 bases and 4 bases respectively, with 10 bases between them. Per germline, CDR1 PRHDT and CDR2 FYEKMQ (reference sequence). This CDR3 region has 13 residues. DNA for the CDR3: TGTGCCAGCAGCTCGGACAGTGGCTATGGCTACACCTTC. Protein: CASSSDSGYGYTF.

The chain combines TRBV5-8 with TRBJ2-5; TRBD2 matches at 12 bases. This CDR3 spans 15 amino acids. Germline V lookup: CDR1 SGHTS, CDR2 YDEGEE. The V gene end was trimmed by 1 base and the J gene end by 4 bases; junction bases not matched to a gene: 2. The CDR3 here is CASSLQLAGGETQYF. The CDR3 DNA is TGTGCCAGCAGCTTGCAACTAGCGGGAGGAGAGACCCAGTACTTC.

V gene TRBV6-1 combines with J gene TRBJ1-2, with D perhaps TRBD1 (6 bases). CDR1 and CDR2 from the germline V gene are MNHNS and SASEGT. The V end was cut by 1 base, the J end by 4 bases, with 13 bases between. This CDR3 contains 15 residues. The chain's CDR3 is CASSEDSGGAYGYTF. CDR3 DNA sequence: TGTGCCAGCAGTGAAGATTCGGGGGGGGCCTATGGCTACACCTTC.

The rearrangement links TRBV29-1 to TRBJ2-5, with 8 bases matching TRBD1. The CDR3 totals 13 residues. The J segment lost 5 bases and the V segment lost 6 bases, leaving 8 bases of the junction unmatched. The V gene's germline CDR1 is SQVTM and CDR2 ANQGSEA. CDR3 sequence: CSVSQGAGETQYF. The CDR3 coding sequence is TGCAGCGTATCCCAGGGGGCTGGGGAGACCCAGTACTTC.

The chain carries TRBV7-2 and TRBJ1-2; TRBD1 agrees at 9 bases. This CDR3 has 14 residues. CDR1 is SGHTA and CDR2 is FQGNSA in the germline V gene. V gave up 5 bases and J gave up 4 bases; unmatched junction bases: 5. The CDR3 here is CASSQRDRAYGYTF. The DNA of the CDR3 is TGTGCCAGCAGCCAACGGGACAGGGCCTATGGCTACACCTTC.

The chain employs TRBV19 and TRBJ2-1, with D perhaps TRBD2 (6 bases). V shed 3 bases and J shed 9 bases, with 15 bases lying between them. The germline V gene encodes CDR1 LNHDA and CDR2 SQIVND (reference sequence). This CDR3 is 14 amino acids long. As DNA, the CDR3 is TGTGCCAGTAGTATCATGGCGACTAGTGGTGAGCAGTTCTTC. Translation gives CASSIMATSGEQFF.

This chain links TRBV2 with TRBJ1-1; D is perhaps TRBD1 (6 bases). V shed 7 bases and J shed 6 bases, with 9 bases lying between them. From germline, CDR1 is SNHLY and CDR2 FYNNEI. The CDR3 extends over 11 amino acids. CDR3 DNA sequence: TGTGCCAGCACCACAGGGTCTGAAGCTTTCTTT. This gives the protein CASTTGSEAFF.

The CDR3 region has the DNA TGTGCCAGTAGGATAACAGGGGTTGGCACTGAAGCTTTCTTT. Translated: CASRITGVGTEAFF. The chain couples TRBV19 to TRBJ1-1, with 7 nucleotides matching TRBD1. The length of the CDR3 is 14 residues. V lost 6 bases, J lost 4 bases, and 8 bases stayed unmatched. CDR1 is LNHDA, CDR2 SQIVND, per germline (reference sequence).